Each of the 15 T cell receptor beta chains below was sequenced from the same sample in a study of blood T cells in healthy people across ages (dated by TCRdb to the mid-2010s). The library was produced with 5' RACE. TCRdb lists the instrument as Illumina HiSeq 2500. A second 7 to 11 cycle PCR used a sample-barcoded 5' primer and a J-beta primer mix. The public reads were quality trimmed at Q25 with fastp and then assembled into clones with MiXCR by TCRdb, keeping productive beta chains. Each entry merges the rows of one CDR3 protein and shows their most common DNA and genes. Within this sample are 1,300,000 or so distinct CDR3 sequences, with roughly 59% of them counted one time only. The top ten clonotypes cover 6.5% to 8.5% of the sample. The sequenced material came from blood. These receptors were collected from a man between 18 and 35 years old in good health.

This clonotype was picked up a small number of times. The chain recombines TRBV9 with TRBJ2-3, with D perhaps matching TRBD2 (5 bases). Trimming removed 3 bases from V and 10 bases from J, with 18 bases in between. Germline values: CDR1 SGDLS, CDR2 YYNGEE. The CDR3 has 14 residues. In nucleotides, the CDR3 is TGTGCCAGCAGCGGTCATCTTTCGGCGAGGGCGCAGTATTTT. Translating it yields CASSGHLSARAQYF.

The DNA for the CDR3 is TGTGCCAGCAGCTCAGGGCCGGCAGCAGATACGCAGTATTTT. The encoded protein is CASSSGPAADTQYF. The chain carries TRBV7-2 and TRBJ2-3; D might be TRBD1 (5 bases). The ends were cut back, 4 bases at V and 4 bases at J, with 12 bases in the middle. The CDR3 is 14 amino acids. The germline gives CDR1 SGHTA, CDR2 FQGNSA.

J is TRBJ2-3 and V is TRBV20-1; 10 bases are a match to TRBD2. V was pared by 6 bases and J by 6 bases, with 12 bases of the junction left unmatched. The CDR3 covers 15 residues. Germline V gene sequence: CDR1 DFQATT, CDR2 SNEGSKA (reference sequence). CDR3 nucleotides: TGCAGTGCGGGTGGGCTAGCGGGAGTTTCCGATACGCAGTATTTT. This translates into CSAGGLAGVSDTQYF.

The chain is built from TRBV15 and TRBJ1-5; D unresolved. Germline CDR1 LNHNV, CDR2 YYDKDF (reference sequence). V was pared by 1 base and J by 9 bases, with 13 bases between. There are 14 residues in the CDR3. The CDR3 region is CATSRGGRVRPQHF. The CDR3 nucleotides read TGTGCCACCAGCAGAGGTGGTAGGGTGCGGCCCCAGCATTTT.

The rearrangement links TRBV7-2 to TRBJ1-4; TRBD1 might be the D (5 bases). Germline CDR1 SGHTA, CDR2 FQGNSA. This CDR3 comprises 15 residues. The germline V and J ends were trimmed by 2 bases and 5 bases, with 12 bases remaining between them. CDR3 protein: CASSLQVGGNEKLFF. Written as DNA, the CDR3 is TGTGCCAGCAGCTTACAAGTGGGGGGGAATGAAAAACTGTTTTTT.

The V gene is TRBV5-1, the J gene TRBJ2-7; TRBD1 or TRBD2 may be the D gene (5 bases each). This CDR3 spans 15 amino acids. The ends were cut back, 0 bases at V and 0 bases at J, with 10 bases in the middle. Germline V gene lookup returns CDR1 SGHRS and CDR2 YFSETQ. The CDR3 nucleotides read TGCGCCAGCAGCTTGGGAGGGGATGGCTCCTACGAGCAGTACTTC. This sequence encodes CASSLGGDGSYEQYF.

J is TRBJ2-7 and V is TRBV6-1; D possibly uses TRBD1 or TRBD2 (5 bases each). The better agreement between TRBJ2-5 and the DNA end casts doubt on the J call. This CDR3 is built from 13 residues. CDR1 and CDR2 from the germline V gene are MNHNS and SASEGT. The CDR3 region has the DNA TGTGCCACTTCTCACCAGGGACGGGAGACCCAGTACTTC. It translates to CATSHQGRETQYF.

The J gene is TRBJ2-1, the V gene TRBV6-2 or TRBV6-3, with D maybe TRBD2 (6 bases). V gave up 6 bases and J gave up 4 bases, with 25 bases separating them. The germline V gene encodes CDR1 MNHEY and CDR2 SVGEGT. The CDR3 has 18 amino acids. CDR3 in amino acids: CASSQSHPSGESYNEQFF. For the CDR3, the DNA is TGTGCCAGCAGCCAATCCCATCCCTCGGGGGAATCGTACAATGAGCAGTTCTTC.

This clonotype was recorded a few times. The rearrangement links TRBV5-1 to TRBJ1-2; D may be TRBD1 (6 bases). The CDR3 contains 15 residues. The germline V gene encodes CDR1 SGHRS and CDR2 YFSETQ. V lost 4 bases and J 2 bases, leaving 15 bases between the germline ends. CDR3 region: CASSLLSGGNYGYTF. CDR3 nucleotides: TGCGCCAGCAGCCTACTCTCGGGGGGCAACTATGGCTACACCTTC.

V is TRBV6-2 or TRBV6-3 and J is TRBJ2-7, with 7 bases fitting TRBD1. J gave up 2 bases and V 5 bases, and 6 bases lay outside the gene matches. The CDR3 contains 14 residues. The germline CDR1 and CDR2 sequences are MNHEY and SVGEGT. CDR3 in DNA: TGTGCCAGCAGTCCCGGACAGGCTCCCTACGAGCAGTACTTC. Translation gives CASSPGQAPYEQYF.

This rearrangement joins TRBV30 to TRBJ2-3, with D hard to call. The V end lost 2 bases, the J end lost 4 bases, and 13 bases lay between the germline ends. CDR3 size: 14 residues. The V gene's germline CDR1 is GTSNPN and CDR2 SVGIG (reference sequence). The CDR3 nucleotides are TGTGCCTGGAGTCGTAGCAGCGACCCAGATACGCAGTATTTT. Translation: CAWSRSSDPDTQYF.

J is TRBJ1-1 and V is TRBV7-9; 9 bases fit TRBD1. The CDR3 contains 17 residues. Germline assignment: CDR1 SEHNR and CDR2 FQNEAQ (reference sequence). Losses at the gene ends were 5 bases for V and 1 base for J; bases not matched to a gene: 11. In DNA, the CDR3 is TGTGCCAGCAGCGCAAACGACAGGGGGAGCTGGAACACTGAAGCTTTCTTT. Its protein product is CASSANDRGSWNTEAFF.

Remarks on this clonotype: A much larger clone sits a single nucleotide away, making a read error possible. The chain couples TRBV29-1 to TRBJ2-7; D possibly corresponds to TRBD2 (6 bases). The germline V gene encodes CDR1 SQVTM and CDR2 ANQGSEA. The CDR3 spans 14 residues. V dropped 6 bases and J dropped 7 bases, with 22 bases sitting between them. CDR3 in amino acids: CSVPTSSSYNEQYF. The DNA for the CDR3 is TGCAGCGTACCAACTAGCAGCTCCTACAATGAGCAGTACTTC.

The genes are TRBV11-2 and TRBJ2-1, with D perhaps matching TRBD1 or TRBD2 (7 bases each). Trimming removed 1 base at V and 6 bases at J, with 13 bases between. Germline assignment: CDR1 SGHAT and CDR2 FQNNGV. The CDR3 has 15 amino acids. The CDR3 region is CASSLGEGAGNEQFF. Here the CDR3 DNA reads TGTGCCAGCAGCTTAGGGGAGGGGGCAGGCAATGAGCAGTTCTTC. The full variable domain, with the rest looked up from reference TRBV11-2 and TRBJ2-1, is EAGVAQSPRYKIIEKRQSVAFWCNPISGHATLYWYQQILGQGPKLLIQFQNNGVVDDSQLPKDRFSAERLKGVDSTLKIQPAKLEDSAVYLCASSLGEGAGNEQFFGPGTRLTVL.

This CDR3 reads CASSLFARPGGNQPQHF. CDR3 in DNA: TGTGCCAGCAGTTTATTCGCTCGACCGGGGGGCAATCAGCCCCAGCATTTT. The rearrangement uses TRBV27 and TRBJ1-5, with a possible D match to TRBD1 (5 bases). The CDR3 length is 17 residues. V lost 1 base, J lost 2 bases, and 15 bases lay in between. Germline V CDR1 and CDR2: MNHEY, SMNVEV (reference sequence).